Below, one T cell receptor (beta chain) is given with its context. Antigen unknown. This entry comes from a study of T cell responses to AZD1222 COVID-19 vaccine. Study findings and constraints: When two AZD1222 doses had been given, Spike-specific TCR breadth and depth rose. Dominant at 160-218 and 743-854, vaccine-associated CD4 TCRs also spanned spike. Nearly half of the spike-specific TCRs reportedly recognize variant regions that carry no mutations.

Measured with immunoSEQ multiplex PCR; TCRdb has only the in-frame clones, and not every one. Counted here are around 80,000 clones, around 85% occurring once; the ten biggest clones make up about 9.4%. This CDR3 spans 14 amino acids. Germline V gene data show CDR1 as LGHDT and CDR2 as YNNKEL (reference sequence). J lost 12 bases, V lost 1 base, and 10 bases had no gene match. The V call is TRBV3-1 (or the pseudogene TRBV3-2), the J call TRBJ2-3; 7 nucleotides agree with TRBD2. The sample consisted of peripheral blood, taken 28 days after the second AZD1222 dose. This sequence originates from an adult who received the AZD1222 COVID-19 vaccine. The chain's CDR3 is CASSQAITGGLQYF. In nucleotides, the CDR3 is TGTGCCAGCAGCCAAGCGATAACGGGGGGACTTCAGTATTTT.